Each of the 8 T cell receptor beta chains below was sequenced from the same sample in a study of cytomegalovirus exposure and HLA in healthy donors. Vbeta (60) and Jbeta (13) primers were used in the PCR. Assay: immunoSEQ multiplex PCR; the TCRdb copy retains only in-frame clones and omits some. The sample gives tens of thousands of clones, less than 75% of which show up once; around 1.9% is in the top ten. The sequencing sample was made of PBMCs. The source of these receptors is a young man in good health and CMV-seronegative.

As to this clone: A read error may account for a junction end that differs from germline. Different DNA sequences within this sample yield the same CDR3. The genes are TRBV30 and TRBJ2-5; D unresolved. CDR3 length: 13 amino acids. Germline V gene sequence: CDR1 GTSNPN, CDR2 SVGIG (reference sequence). The CDR3 DNA sequence: TGCGCCTGGAGCGATAGCTTCCAAGAGACCCAGTACTTC. Translated: CAWSDSFQETQYF.

The chain combines TRBV29-1 with TRBJ2-1; 12 nucleotides line up with TRBD2. The CDR3 is 15 residues long. With V trimmed by 4 bases and J by 5 bases, 6 bases remained unmatched. The germline V gene encodes CDR1 SQVTM and CDR2 ANQGSEA. CDR3 DNA: TGCAGCGTTGCGGGACTAGCGGGTGTTGACAATGAGCAGTTCTTC. This sequence encodes CSVAGLAGVDNEQFF.

This clone was seen a few times. The CDR3 region is CAWIIPGQGRNEQFF. The CDR3 DNA reads TGTGCCTGGATCATTCCGGGACAGGGGAGAAATGAGCAGTTCTTC. The rearrangement uses TRBV30 and TRBJ2-1; TRBD1 matches at 10 bases. The CDR3 has 15 residues. The V segment lost 4 bases and the J segment 7 bases; nucleotides outside the gene matches: 10. Germline V lookup: CDR1 GTSNPN, CDR2 SVGIG (reference sequence).

This chain links TRBV7-2 with TRBJ2-1; D is perhaps TRBD1 (6 bases). This CDR3 has 15 amino acids. The V end lost 2 bases, the J end lost 3 bases, and 11 bases lay between the germline ends. Germline CDR1 reads SGHTA; CDR2 reads FQGNSA. The CDR3 DNA reads TGTGCCAGCAGCTTATGGCAGGGGAGCTACAATGAGCAGTTCTTC. Protein: CASSLWQGSYNEQFF. Full variable domain (missing parts from reference TRBV7-2 and TRBJ2-1): GAGVSQSPSNKVTEKGKDVELRCDPISGHTALYWYRQSLGQGLEFLIYFQGNSAPDKSGLPSDRFSAERTGGSVSTLTIQRTQQEDSAVYLCASSLWQGSYNEQFFGPGTRLTVL.

This chain connects TRBV28 to TRBJ1-5; no reliable D call. The CDR3 sequence is 16 residues long. V was shortened by 8 bases and J by 7 bases, with 24 bases between the two germline ends. Per the germline V gene, CDR1 is MDHEN and CDR2 is SYDVKM. In nucleotides, the CDR3 is TGTGCCAGCGATACCCCTCGGGAGGGATACCGCCAGCCCCAGCATTTT. Translation: CASDTPREGYRQPQHF.

This chain joins TRBV10-3 and TRBJ1-2; perhaps TRBD1 as D (5 bases). Germline V gene sequence: CDR1 ENHRY, CDR2 SYGVKD. The ends were cut back, 0 bases at V and 4 bases at J, with 9 bases in the middle. The CDR3 consists of 14 residues. CDR3 protein: CAISESQDIYGYTF. The CDR3 region has the DNA TGTGCCATCAGTGAGTCACAGGACATCTATGGCTACACCTTC.

The chain combines TRBV7-8 with TRBJ2-1; a weak D match, TRBD2 (6 bases). Germline CDR1 reads SGHVS; CDR2 reads FQNEAQ. The V gene lost 1 base and the J gene lost 3 bases, with 13 bases spanning the gap. This CDR3 has 16 amino acids. CDR3 protein: CASSLGGGVVYNEQFF. In DNA, the CDR3 is TGTGCCAGCAGCTTAGGAGGCGGGGTCGTCTACAATGAGCAGTTCTTC.

The chain has TRBV28 and TRBJ1-5, with D possibly being TRBD1 (5 bases). The CDR3 extends over 14 amino acids. Deletions cut 6 bases from V and 2 bases from J, with 11 bases between. The germline gives CDR1 MDHEN, CDR2 SYDVKM. The CDR3 DNA reads as TGTGCCAGCAGCTTCGGACACGGCAATCAGCCCCAGCATTTT. It translates to CASSFGHGNQPQHF.